This T cell receptor (beta chain) was found in a study of cytomegalovirus exposure and HLA in healthy donors. It was with 60 Vbeta and 13 Jbeta primers that the PCR ran. The protocol was immunoSEQ multiplex PCR, while the TCRdb copy is restricted to in-frame clones and leaves out a portion. Of 100,000 to 150,000 clones in the sample, 80% were seen once. From germline, CDR1 is MGHRA and CDR2 YSYEKL. Deletions cut 1 base from V and 1 base from J, with 11 bases between. The CDR3 sequence is 16 residues long. This TCR came from a man aged 25-40 years in good health and CMV-seropositive. V is TRBV4-1 and J is TRBJ1-5; possible D gene TRBD1, 6 bases. Sequencing was carried out using PBMCs. CDR3 amino acids: CASSQGGGHSNQPQHF. In nucleotides, the CDR3 is TGCGCCAGCAGCCAAGGGGGGGGGCACAGCAATCAGCCCCAGCATTTT.